Below, one T cell receptor (beta chain) is given with its context. Its antigen is still unknown. The sample contains more than one DNA sequence encoding this CDR3. PCR was performed using 60 Vbeta and 13 Jbeta primers. Profiled with immunoSEQ multiplex PCR; TCRdb holds only in-frame clones, not every one. The profile shows more than 150,000 clones, 65% to 85% of them singletons. This CDR3 spans 12 amino acids. CDR1 SGHAT and CDR2 FQNNGV come from the germline V gene. With 4 bases removed from V and 6 bases from J, the gap between germline ends came to 9 bases. These data come from a study of cytomegalovirus exposure and HLA in healthy donors. Study details: Caucasian-associated ancestry cluster membership applied to 75% to 85% of around 400 genotyped donors.

Notes on the study in general: Most sequenced TCRs were rare (though some public TCRs occurred in many donors). A previous analysis found most TCR beta V segments productive roughly 87% or roughly 30% of the time. Reports state that TCR beta sequences accurately predicted most subjects' HLA-A and HLA-B alleles.

The specimen was PBMCs. The source of this sequence is a man aged 45 to 65 in good health and CMV-seropositive. The rearrangement links TRBV11-2 to TRBJ1-2, with TRBD1 as a possible D gene (5 bases). The CDR3 coding sequence is TGTGCCAGCAGCTGGGGCGGGGATGGCTACACCTTC. This gives the protein CASSWGGDGYTF.